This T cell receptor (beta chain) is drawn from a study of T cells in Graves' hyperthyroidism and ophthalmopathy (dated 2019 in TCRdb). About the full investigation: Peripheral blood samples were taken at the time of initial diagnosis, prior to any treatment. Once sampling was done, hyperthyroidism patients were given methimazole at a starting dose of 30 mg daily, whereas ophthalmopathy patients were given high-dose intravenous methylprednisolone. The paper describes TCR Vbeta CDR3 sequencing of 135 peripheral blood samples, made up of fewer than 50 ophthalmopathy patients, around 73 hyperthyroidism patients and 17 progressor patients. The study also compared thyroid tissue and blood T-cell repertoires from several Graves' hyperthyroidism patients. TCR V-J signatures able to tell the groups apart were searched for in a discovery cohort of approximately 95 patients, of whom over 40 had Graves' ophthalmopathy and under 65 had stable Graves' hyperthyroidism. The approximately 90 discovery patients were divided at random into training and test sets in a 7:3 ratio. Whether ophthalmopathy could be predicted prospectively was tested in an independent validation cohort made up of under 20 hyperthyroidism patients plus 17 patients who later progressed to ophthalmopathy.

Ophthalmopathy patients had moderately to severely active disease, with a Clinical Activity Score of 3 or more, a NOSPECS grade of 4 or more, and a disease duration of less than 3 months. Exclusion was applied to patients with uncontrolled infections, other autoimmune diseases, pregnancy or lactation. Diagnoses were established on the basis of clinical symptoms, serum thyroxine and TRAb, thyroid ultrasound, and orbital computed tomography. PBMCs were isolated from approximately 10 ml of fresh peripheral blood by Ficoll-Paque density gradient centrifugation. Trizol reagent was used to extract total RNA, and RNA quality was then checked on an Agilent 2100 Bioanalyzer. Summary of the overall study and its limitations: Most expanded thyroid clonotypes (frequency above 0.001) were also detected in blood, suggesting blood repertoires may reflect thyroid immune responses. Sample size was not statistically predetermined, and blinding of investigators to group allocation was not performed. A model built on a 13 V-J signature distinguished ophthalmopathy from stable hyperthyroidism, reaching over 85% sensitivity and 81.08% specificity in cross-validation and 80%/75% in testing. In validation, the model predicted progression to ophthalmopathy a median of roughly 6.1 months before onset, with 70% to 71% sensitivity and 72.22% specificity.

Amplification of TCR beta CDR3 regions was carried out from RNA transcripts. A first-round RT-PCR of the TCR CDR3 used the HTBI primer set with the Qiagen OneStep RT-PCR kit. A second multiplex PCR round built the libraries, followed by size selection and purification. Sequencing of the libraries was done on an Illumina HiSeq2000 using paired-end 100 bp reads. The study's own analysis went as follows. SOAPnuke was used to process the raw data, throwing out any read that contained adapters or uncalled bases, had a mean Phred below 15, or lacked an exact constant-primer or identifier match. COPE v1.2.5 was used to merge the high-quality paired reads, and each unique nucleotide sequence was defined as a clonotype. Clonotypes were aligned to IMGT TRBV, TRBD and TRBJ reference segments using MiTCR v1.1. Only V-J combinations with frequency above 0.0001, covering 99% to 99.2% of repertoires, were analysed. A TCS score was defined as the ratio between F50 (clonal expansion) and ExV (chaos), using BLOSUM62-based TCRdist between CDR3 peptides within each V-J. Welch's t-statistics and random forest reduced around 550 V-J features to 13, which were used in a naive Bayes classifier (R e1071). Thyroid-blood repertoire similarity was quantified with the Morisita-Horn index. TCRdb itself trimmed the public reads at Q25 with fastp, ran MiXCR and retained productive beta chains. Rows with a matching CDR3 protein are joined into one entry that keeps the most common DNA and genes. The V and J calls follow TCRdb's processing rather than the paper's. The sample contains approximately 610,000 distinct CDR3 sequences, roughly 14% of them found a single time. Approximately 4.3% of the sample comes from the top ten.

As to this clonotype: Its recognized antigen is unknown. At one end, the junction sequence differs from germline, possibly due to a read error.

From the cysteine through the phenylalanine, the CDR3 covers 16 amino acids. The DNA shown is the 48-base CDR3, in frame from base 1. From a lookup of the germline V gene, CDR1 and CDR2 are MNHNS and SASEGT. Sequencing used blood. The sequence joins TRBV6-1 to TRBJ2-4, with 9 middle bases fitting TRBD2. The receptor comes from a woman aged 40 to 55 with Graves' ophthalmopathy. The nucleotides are TGTGCCAGCAGTAAAGCCACTAGCGGGCCGAAAAACATTCAGTACTTC. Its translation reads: CASSKATSGPKNIQYF.